This is a list of T cell receptor beta chains from one sample in a study of beta chain features in type 1 diabetes. Sequenced by immunoSEQ multiplex PCR; TCRdb stores in-frame clones only, minus some. This sample has 300,000 to 400,000 clones; around 9.3% occur once, and the top ten carry over 0.95%. Input material: central memory CD4+ T cells from blood. The receptor source for this set is a man in his thirties or forties with type 1 diabetes. The CDR3 runs from the conserved cysteine through the conserved F or W. D genes are given only for firm matches. Not every row has a clone size; where given, it reads once, few, many or a size class.

d_call j_call v_call clone_size cdr3_aa cdr3_nt
NA TRBJ1-2 TRBV28 NA CASIQGQRGYTF TGTGCCAGCATCCAAGGGCAAAGGGGCTACACCTTC
NA TRBJ1-5 TRBV5-1 few CASSLGSNQPQHF TGCGCCAGCAGCTTGGGTAGCAATCAGCCCCAGCATTTT
NA TRBJ1-1 TRBV7-6 NA CASSLNPDSPNTEAFF TGTGCCAGCAGCCTAAACCCGGACAGTCCGAACACTGAAGCTTTCTTT
TRBD2 TRBJ2-3 TRBV4-3 few CASSHSLAGAGTDTQYF TGCGCCAGCAGCCACTCACTAGCGGGGGCCGGCACAGATACGCAGTATTTT
TRBD1 TRBJ2-3 TRBV7-2 NA CASSRPGTGTDTQYF TGTGCCAGCAGCCGGCCGGGGACAGGCACAGATACGCAGTATTTT
TRBD1 TRBJ1-4 TRBV7-2 few CASSQGQGNEKLFF TGCGCCAGCAGCCAGGGACAGGGAAATGAAAAACTGTTTTTT
NA TRBJ1-6 TRBV19 few CASNKSPGESPLHF TGTGCCAGTAATAAAAGCCCGGGAGAATCACCCCTCCACTTT
TRBD2 TRBJ2-5 TRBV28 NA CASSRTGTSGGYQETQYF TGTGCCAGCAGCAGAACCGGGACTAGCGGAGGGTACCAAGAGACCCAGTACTTC
TRBD2 TRBJ2-3 TRBV5-1 NA CASSFSLAGTRDTQYF TGCGCCAGCAGCTTTTCTCTAGCGGGGACAAGAGATACGCAGTATTTT
NA TRBJ1-3 TRBV30 NA CAWTTGEGNTIYF TGTGCCTGGACAACTGGAGAGGGAAACACCATATATTTT
TRBD2 TRBJ2-5 TRBV7-2 few CASSLRGGETQYF TGTGCCAGCAGCTTACGCGGGGGAGAGACCCAGTACTTC
NA TRBJ1-1 TRBV10-3 few CAISDLGGGTEAFF TGTGCCATCAGTGATCTGGGGGGTGGGACTGAAGCTTTCTTT
NA TRBJ2-2 TRBV2 few CASTPGGSAGELFF TGTGCCAGCACCCCCGGAGGGAGCGCCGGGGAGCTGTTTTTT
TRBD1 TRBJ2-2 TRBV2 few CASRGTGNTGELFF TGTGCCAGCAGGGGGACAGGGAACACCGGGGAGCTGTTTTTT
NA TRBJ1-1 TRBV11-2 NA CASSPGVLTGVNTEAFF TGTGCCAGCAGCCCCGGGGTTTTGACAGGAGTGAACACTGAAGCTTTCTTT
NA TRBJ1-1 TRBV21-1 NA CASSNDSRGGSNTEAFF TGTGCCAGCAGCAATGATTCCCGGGGTGGCTCGAACACTGAAGCTTTCTTT
NA TRBJ2-1 TRBV19 NA CASSPQGLLNEQFF TGTGCCAGTAGCCCTCAGGGACTGCTCAATGAGCAGTTCTTC
NA TRBJ2-6 TRBV4-3 NA CASSQSLGGLRPGANVLTF TGCGCCAGCAGCCAGTCCTTAGGGGGTCTTCGTCCGGGGGCCAACGTCCTGACTTTC
NA TRBJ2-2 TRBV6-5 many CASSYPSLLKTGELFF TGTGCCAGCAGTTACCCATCCCTGCTGAAAACCGGGGAGCTGTTTTTT
NA TRBJ2-1 TRBV19 many CASSPQTGQPYNEQFF TGTGCCAGTAGTCCCCAGACCGGACAGCCCTACAATGAGCAGTTCTTC
NA TRBJ2-6 TRBV11-3 few CASSPPTGSSGANVLTF TGTGCCAGCAGCCCTCCAACAGGATCCTCTGGGGCCAACGTCCTGACTTTC
NA TRBJ2-7 TRBV15 few CATSRDRAREQYF TGTGCCACCAGCAGAGACAGGGCTCGTGAGCAGTACTTC
NA TRBJ1-1 TRBV6-5 many CATRKRNTEAFF TGTGCCACCCGAAAGAGGAACACTGAAGCTTTCTTT